A single sample is the source of the 18 T cell receptor beta chains below, sequenced in a study of vaccination and CD4 T cells after COVID-19. These receptors' targets are unknown. Once obtained from cultured CD4+ T cells, the DNA was sequenced using the Oncomine TCR Beta short-read assay. In TCRdb, the PCR reads were re-called with MiXCR into one record per CDR3 protein. The sample includes about 4,100 distinct CDR3 sequences, less than 25% seen only once; the top ten take about 19%. This sample's treatment: approximately 9-day PBMC culture with coronavirus spike peptide pools or control peptides (ViraFEST assay). Sequencing used CD4+ T cells from blood, cultured in vitro. These receptors were taken from a human donor who had recovered from COVID-19.

The chain combines TRBV6-1 with TRBJ2-1, with 7 bases identical to TRBD2. The CDR3 is made up of 16 amino acids. The V segment lost 7 bases and the J segment 6 bases; nucleotides outside the gene matches: 15. The V gene's germline CDR1 is MNHNS and CDR2 SASEGT. This CDR3 reads CASTPQWRGTLNEQFF. CDR3 in DNA: TGTGCCAGCACGCCCCAATGGCGGGGGACCCTCAATGAGCAGTTCTTC.

About this clonotype: The germline gene is not matched at one end of the junction; a read error may be the cause. The CDR3 bases are TGTGCCAGCAGCCCCTCTACGGGGAGCTCCTACAATGAGCAGTCCTTC. Amino acid sequence: CASSPSTGSSYNEQSF. V gene TRBV6-1 combines with J gene TRBJ2-1, with a tentative D call TRBD2 (5 bases). Germline V CDR1 and CDR2: MNHNS, SASEGT. CDR3 length equals 16 residues.

This chain's CDR3 is CAWSRGLAGKETQYF. The CDR3 DNA reads TGTGCCTGGAGTAGGGGACTAGCGGGGAAAGAGACCCAGTACTTC. The rearrangement uses TRBV30 and TRBJ2-5; 13 bases align to TRBD2. The V and J ends lost 2 bases and 3 bases, in that order; junction bases with no gene match: 3. Looked up from germline, CDR1 is GTSNPN and CDR2 is SVGIG (reference sequence). The CDR3 is 15 amino acids.

Comments on this clonotype: The limits of the CDR3 on the DNA are not certain, so only TCRdb's listed CDR3 is given. V gene TRBV6-2 or TRBV6-3 combines with J gene TRBJ2-3; TRBD1 is the table's D call, not checked against the DNA. The CDR3 contains 23 residues when both ends are counted. The V gene's germline CDR1 is MNHEY and CDR2 SVGEGT. CDR3 region: CASSAGQILQVQYFGPGTDTQYF.

The chain uses TRBV5-4 and TRBJ1-2; D remains unclear. CDR1 and CDR2 from the germline V gene are SGHNT and YYREEE (reference sequence). The CDR3 length is 14 residues. The V gene lost 0 bases and the J gene lost 1 base, with 7 bases spanning the gap. This CDR3 reads CASSLGASNYGYTF. The CDR3 bases are TGTGCCAGCAGCTTGGGGGCCAGTAACTATGGCTACACCTTC.

This clonotype came up a few times. This chain joins TRBV6-5 and TRBJ2-5, with D tentatively TRBD2 (6 bases). Per germline, CDR1 MNHEY and CDR2 SVGAGI. V was cut by 2 bases and J by 5 bases, with 24 bases left in between. The CDR3 runs to 18 residues. The CDR3 loop is CASSYQSPTGRGGETQYF. In DNA form, the CDR3 reads TGTGCCAGCAGTTACCAGAGCCCTACCGGGAGAGGTGGGGAGACCCAGTACTTC.

CDR3 nucleotides: TGCGCCAGCGGTATGGACGGCCAGGGAGGACTCGAGCAGTACTTC. Its translation: CASGMDGQGGLEQYF. The genes are TRBV5-1 and TRBJ2-7; maybe TRBD2 (6 bases). Per germline, CDR1 SGHRS and CDR2 YFSETQ. The CDR3 sequence is 15 residues long. V lost 7 bases, J lost 6 bases, and 23 bases lay in between.

In this sample, this clonotype turned up a few times. The chain couples TRBV19 to TRBJ2-1, with TRBD2 identical over 10 bases. Per germline, CDR1 LNHDA and CDR2 SQIVND (reference sequence). The V gene end was trimmed by 3 bases and the J gene end by 7 bases; junction bases not matched to a gene: 6. The CDR3 loop spans 15 amino acids. Here the CDR3 reads CASSIKRGGNNEQFF. In nucleotides, the CDR3 is TGTGCCAGTAGTATTAAGCGGGGGGGAAATAATGAGCAGTTCTTC.

This chain links TRBV7-2 with TRBJ1-5; no reliable D call. The length of the CDR3 is 15 residues. Germline loops: CDR1 SGHTA, CDR2 FQGNSA. V lost 2 bases to trimming and J lost 9 bases, with 17 bases between them. CDR3 nucleotide sequence: TGTGCCAGCAGCTTAAGGTCGGGGAACGGTCGGCCCCAGCATTTT. As protein: CASSLRSGNGRPQHF. The whole variable domain, remainder taken from reference TRBV7-2 and TRBJ1-5, is GAGVSQSPSNKVTEKGKDVELRCDPISGHTALYWYRQSLGQGLEFLIYFQGNSAPDKSGLPSDRFSAERTGGSVSTLTIQRTQQEDSAVYLCASSLRSGNGRPQHFGDGTRLSIL.

This clonotype was observed a handful of times. The chain carries TRBV12-3 or TRBV12-4 and TRBJ1-5; 9 nucleotides align to TRBD1. CDR3 size: 16 residues. Germline trimming cut 3 bases from V and 4 bases from J; bases unmatched to any gene: 7. The CDR3 nucleotides read TGTGCCAGCAGTTTTTCCGGGACAGGGTTGAATCAGCCCCAGCATTTT. Protein sequence: CASSFSGTGLNQPQHF.

This clonotype is termed medium-sized. The chain joins TRBV7-9 to TRBJ2-1; 9 nucleotides align to TRBD2. CDR3 length: 15 residues. Germline trimming cut 5 bases from V and 5 bases from J; bases unmatched to any gene: 7. Germline lookup yields CDR1 SEHNR and CDR2 FQNEAQ (reference sequence). In DNA form, the CDR3 reads TGTGCCAGCAGCCTAAGCGGGGGGCTAAACAATGAGCAGTTCTTC. This gives the protein CASSLSGGLNNEQFF.

This clonotype was picked up a small number of times. The chain is built from TRBV30 and TRBJ1-5; perhaps TRBD1 as D (5 bases). The CDR3 is 17 amino acids. The V and J ends lost 1 base and 1 base respectively, with 17 bases between them. CDR1 GTSNPN and CDR2 SVGIG come from the germline V gene (reference sequence). The CDR3 reads CAWSAGRVRGSNQPQHF. The CDR3 DNA reads as TGTGCCTGGAGTGCCGGCAGGGTCCGAGGGAGCAATCAGCCCCAGCATTTT.

There are a few counts of this clonotype. The chain carries TRBV5-4 and TRBJ1-1; D is unresolved. Trimming pared 3 bases from V and 1 base from J, leaving 7 bases between. The germline CDR1 and CDR2 sequences are SGHNT and YYREEE (reference sequence). The CDR3 consists of 13 residues. The CDR3 coding sequence is TGTGCCAGCAGCTCCCCCACGAACACTGAAGCTTTCTTT. Protein sequence: CASSSPTNTEAFF. Using reference TRBV5-4 and TRBJ1-1 for the parts outside the CDR3, the full variable domain is ETGVTQSPTHLIKTRGQQVTLRCSSQSGHNTVSWYQQALGQGPQFIFQYYREEENGRGNFPPRFSGLQFPNYSSELNVNALELDDSALYLCASSSPTNTEAFFGQGTRLTVV.

The V gene is TRBV19, the J gene TRBJ1-5; D possibly corresponds to TRBD1 (5 bases). Trimming shortened V by 7 bases and J by 7 bases, and 14 bases separated the two germline ends. Germline V CDR1 and CDR2: LNHDA, SQIVND (reference sequence). This CDR3 spans 13 amino acids. The CDR3 DNA reads as TGTGCCAGTACTACGGGGCCCCGGCAGCCCCAGCATTTT. Its protein product is CASTTGPRQPQHF.

This clonotype has more than one count but fewer than ten. The J gene is TRBJ2-3, the V gene TRBV24-1, with TRBD2 matching 7 bases. The CDR3 contains 12 residues. Germline V gene lookup returns CDR1 KGHDR and CDR2 SFDVKD. V trimming: 3 bases; J trimming: 9 bases; junction bases outside the gene matches: 2. CDR3 coding DNA: TGTGCCACCAGTGATCCCGGGAGGACGCAGTATTTT. This gives the protein CATSDPGRTQYF.

The rearrangement links TRBV10-3 to TRBJ2-2, with D possibly being TRBD1 or TRBD2 (5 bases each). The CDR3 loop spans 15 amino acids. CDR1 and CDR2 from the germline V gene are ENHRY and SYGVKD. The V end lost 6 bases, the J end lost 0 bases, and 11 bases lay between the germline ends. The CDR3 DNA reads TGTGCCATCAGGGGGACGGGACCGAACACCGGGGAGCTGTTTTTT. Its protein product is CAIRGTGPNTGELFF.

This chain uses TRBV19 with TRBJ1-3, with 8 bases that match TRBD1. This CDR3 is 14 amino acids long. From germline, CDR1 is LNHDA and CDR2 SQIVND (reference sequence). V was pared by 7 bases and J by 0 bases, with 2 bases of the junction left unmatched. CDR3 region: CASTDRASGNTIYF. Here the CDR3 DNA reads TGTGCCAGTACGGACAGGGCCTCTGGAAACACCATATATTTT. The variable domain in full, completed from reference TRBV19 and TRBJ1-3, reads DGGITQSPKYLFRKEGQNVTLSCEQNLNHDAMYWYRQDPGQGLRLIYYSQIVNDFQKGDIAEGYSVSREKKESFPLTVTSAQKNPTAFYLCASTDRASGNTIYFGEGSWLTVV.

This chain joins TRBV7-6 and TRBJ1-1; no firm D call. Germline V gene sequence: CDR1 SGHVS, CDR2 FNYEAQ. Trimming cost V 4 bases and J 8 bases, with 11 bases left between them. The CDR3 sequence is 12 residues long. CDR3 in amino acids: CASSSYGTEAFF. CDR3 in DNA: TGTGCCAGCAGCTCCTACGGCACGGAAGCTTTCTTT.